Below, one T cell receptor (beta chain) is given with its context. No antigen is known for it. CDR1 and CDR2 from the germline V gene are SGHNT and YENEEA. CDR3 size: 16 residues. The ends were cut back, 5 bases at V and 3 bases at J, with 17 bases in the middle. TCRdb processed the reads anew with MiXCR; each CDR3 protein has one entry. The table lists approximately 70,000 distinct CDR3 sequences, approximately 3.6% of them singletons. The data derive from a study of T cell repertoires in cytomegalovirus infection. Study-level results: In two of eight donors, the top clonotype was HLA-C-restricted CMV-specific.

Sample: PBMCs. The receptor was derived from a human donor in good health (CMV status not recorded). Some clones in this sample may be carry-over from other donors' samples. This chain links TRBV11-3 with TRBJ2-1; TRBD2 is a possible D gene (6 bases). CDR3 nucleotides: TGTGCCAGCAGCATTAGCGGCCAGAAGCACTACAATGAGCAGTTCTTC. Translation gives CASSISGQKHYNEQFF.